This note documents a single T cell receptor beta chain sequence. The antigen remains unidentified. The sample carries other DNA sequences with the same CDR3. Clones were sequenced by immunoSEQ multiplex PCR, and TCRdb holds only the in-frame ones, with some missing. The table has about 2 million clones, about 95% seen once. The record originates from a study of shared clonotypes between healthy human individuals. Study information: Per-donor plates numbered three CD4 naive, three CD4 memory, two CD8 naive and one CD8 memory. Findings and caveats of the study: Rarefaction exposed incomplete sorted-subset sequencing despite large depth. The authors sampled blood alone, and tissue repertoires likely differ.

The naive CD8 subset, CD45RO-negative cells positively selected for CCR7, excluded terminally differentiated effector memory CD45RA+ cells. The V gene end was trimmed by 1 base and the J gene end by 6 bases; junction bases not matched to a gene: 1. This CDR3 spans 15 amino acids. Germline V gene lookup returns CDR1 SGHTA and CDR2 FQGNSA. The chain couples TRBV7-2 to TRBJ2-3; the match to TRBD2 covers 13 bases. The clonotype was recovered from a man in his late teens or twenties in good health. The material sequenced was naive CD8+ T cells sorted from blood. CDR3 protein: CASSLGLAGGDTQYF. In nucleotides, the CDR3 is TGTGCCAGCAGCTTAGGACTAGCGGGAGGTGATACGCAGTATTTT. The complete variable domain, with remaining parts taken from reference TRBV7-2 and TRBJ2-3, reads GAGVSQSPSNKVTEKGKDVELRCDPISGHTALYWYRQSLGQGLEFLIYFQGNSAPDKSGLPSDRFSAERTGGSVSTLTIQRTQQEDSAVYLCASSLGLAGGDTQYFGPGTRLTVL.